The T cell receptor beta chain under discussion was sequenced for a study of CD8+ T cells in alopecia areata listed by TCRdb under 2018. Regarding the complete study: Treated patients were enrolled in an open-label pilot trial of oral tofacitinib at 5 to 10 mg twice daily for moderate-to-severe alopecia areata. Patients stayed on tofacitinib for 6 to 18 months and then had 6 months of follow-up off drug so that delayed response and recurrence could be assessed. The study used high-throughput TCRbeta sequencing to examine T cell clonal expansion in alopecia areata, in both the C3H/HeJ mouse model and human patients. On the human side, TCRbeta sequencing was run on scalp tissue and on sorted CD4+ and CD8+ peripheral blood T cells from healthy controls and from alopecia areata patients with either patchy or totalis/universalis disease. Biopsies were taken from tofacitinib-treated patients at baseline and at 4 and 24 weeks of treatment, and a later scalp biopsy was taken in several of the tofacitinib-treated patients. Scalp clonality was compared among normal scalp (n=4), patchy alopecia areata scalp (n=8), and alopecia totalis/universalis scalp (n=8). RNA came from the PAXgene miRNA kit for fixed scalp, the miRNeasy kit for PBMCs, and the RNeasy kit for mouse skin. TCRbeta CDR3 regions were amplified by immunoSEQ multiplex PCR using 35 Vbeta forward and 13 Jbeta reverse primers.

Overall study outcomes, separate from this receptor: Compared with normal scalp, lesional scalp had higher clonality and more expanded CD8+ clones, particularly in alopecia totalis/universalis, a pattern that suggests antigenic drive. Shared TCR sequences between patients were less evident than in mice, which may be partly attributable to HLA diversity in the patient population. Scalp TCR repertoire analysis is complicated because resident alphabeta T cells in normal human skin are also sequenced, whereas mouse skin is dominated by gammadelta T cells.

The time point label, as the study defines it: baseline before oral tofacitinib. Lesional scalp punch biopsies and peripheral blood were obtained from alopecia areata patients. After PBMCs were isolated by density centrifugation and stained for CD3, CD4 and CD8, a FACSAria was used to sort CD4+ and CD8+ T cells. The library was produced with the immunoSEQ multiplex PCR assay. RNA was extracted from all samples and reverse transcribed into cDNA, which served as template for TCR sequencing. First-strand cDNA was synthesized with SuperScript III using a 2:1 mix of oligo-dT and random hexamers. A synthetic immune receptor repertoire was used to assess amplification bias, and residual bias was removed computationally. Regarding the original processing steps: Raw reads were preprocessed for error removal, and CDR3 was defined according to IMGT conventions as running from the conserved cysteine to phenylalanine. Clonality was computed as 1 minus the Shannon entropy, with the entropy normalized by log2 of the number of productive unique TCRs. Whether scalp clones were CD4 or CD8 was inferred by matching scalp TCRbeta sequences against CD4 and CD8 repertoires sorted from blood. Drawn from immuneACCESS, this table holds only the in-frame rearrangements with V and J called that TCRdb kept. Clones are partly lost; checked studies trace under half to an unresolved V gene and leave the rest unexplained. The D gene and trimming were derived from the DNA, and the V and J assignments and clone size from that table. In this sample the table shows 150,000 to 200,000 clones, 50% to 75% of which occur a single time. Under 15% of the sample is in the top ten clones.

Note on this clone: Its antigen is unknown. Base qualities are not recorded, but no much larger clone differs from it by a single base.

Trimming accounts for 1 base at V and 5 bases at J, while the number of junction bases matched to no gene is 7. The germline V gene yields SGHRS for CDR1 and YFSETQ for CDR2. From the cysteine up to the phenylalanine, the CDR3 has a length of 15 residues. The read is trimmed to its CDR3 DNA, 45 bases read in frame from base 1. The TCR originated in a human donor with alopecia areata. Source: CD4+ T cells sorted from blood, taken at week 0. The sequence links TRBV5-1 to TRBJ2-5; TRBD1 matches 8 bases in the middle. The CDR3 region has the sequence CASSLWQGARETQYF. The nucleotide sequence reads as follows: TGCGCCAGCAGCTTGTGGCAGGGGGCGAGGGAGACCCAGTACTTC.